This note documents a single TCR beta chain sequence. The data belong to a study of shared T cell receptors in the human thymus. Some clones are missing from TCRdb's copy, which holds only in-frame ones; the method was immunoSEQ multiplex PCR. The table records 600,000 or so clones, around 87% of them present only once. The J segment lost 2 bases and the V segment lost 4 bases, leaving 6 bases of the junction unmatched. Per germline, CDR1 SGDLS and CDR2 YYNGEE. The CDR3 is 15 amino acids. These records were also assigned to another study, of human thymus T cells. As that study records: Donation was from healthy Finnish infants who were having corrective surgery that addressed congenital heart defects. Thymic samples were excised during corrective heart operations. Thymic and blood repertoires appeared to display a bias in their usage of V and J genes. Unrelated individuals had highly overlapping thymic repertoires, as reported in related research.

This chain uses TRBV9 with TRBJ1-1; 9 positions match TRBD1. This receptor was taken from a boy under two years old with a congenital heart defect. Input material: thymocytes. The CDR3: CASSPWTGANTEAFF. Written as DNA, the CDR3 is TGTGCCAGCAGCCCCTGGACAGGGGCCAACACTGAAGCTTTCTTT.